Presented here are 29 T cell receptor beta chains from one specimen sequenced in a study of shared clonotypes between healthy human individuals. Terminally differentiated effector memory CD45RA+ cells were excluded from the naive CD8 cells, which were CD45RO-negative and positively selected for CCR7. Produced via immunoSEQ multiplex PCR; TCRdb's table is partial and in-frame only. The table lists millions of clones, roughly 95% of them singletons, with 0.85% to 1.2% in the top ten. Sequencing was performed on naive CD8+ T cells sorted from blood. The source of these receptors is a man between 18 and 35 years old in good health.

Concerning this clone: Other DNA sequences within the sample encode an identical CDR3. V gene TRBV6-6 combines with J gene TRBJ2-7; D unclear. V was pared by 0 bases and J by 5 bases, with 8 bases between. Germline V gene lookup returns CDR1 MNHNY and CDR2 SVGAGI (reference sequence). The CDR3 spans 13 residues. The CDR3 bases are TGTGCCAGCAGTTACTCGGGTAGCCACGAGCAGTACTTC. Translating gives CASSYSGSHEQYF.

V is TRBV5-1 and J is TRBJ2-2, with D tentatively TRBD2 (5 bases). V lost 5 bases and J lost 1, with 9 bases in between. This CDR3 has 14 residues. CDR1 is SGHRS and CDR2 is YFSETQ in the germline V gene. CDR3 sequence (DNA): TGCGCCAGCAGGTATAGCGTGAACACCGGGGAGCTGTTTTTT. Its protein product is CASRYSVNTGELFF.

V is TRBV27 and J is TRBJ2-3; 12 positions agree with TRBD2. Germline assignment: CDR1 MNHEY and CDR2 SMNVEV (reference sequence). There are 18 residues in the CDR3. The J segment lost 3 bases and the V segment lost 5 bases, leaving 12 bases of the junction unmatched. CDR3: CASSPRLLTSGSTDTQYF. The CDR3 DNA follows: TGTGCCAGCAGTCCCCGACTTTTGACTAGCGGGAGTACAGATACGCAGTATTTT.

The gene calls are TRBV7-2 and TRBJ1-1, with 10 bases matching TRBD1. CDR1 and CDR2 from the germline V gene are SGHTA and FQGNSA. This CDR3 is built from 15 residues. The trim removed 2 bases at V and 7 bases at J, leaving 7 bases unmatched. The CDR3 region is CASSLPDRGQSEAFF. In DNA, the CDR3 is TGTGCCAGCAGCTTACCTGACAGGGGGCAAAGTGAAGCTTTCTTT. Looking up the rest from reference TRBV7-2 and TRBJ1-1 gives the full variable domain: GAGVSQSPSNKVTEKGKDVELRCDPISGHTALYWYRQSLGQGLEFLIYFQGNSAPDKSGLPSDRFSAERTGGSVSTLTIQRTQQEDSAVYLCASSLPDRGQSEAFFGQGTRLTVV.

The chain recombines TRBV5-6 with TRBJ1-2, with 7 nucleotides matching TRBD1. The J segment lost 7 bases and the V segment lost 2 bases, leaving 5 bases of the junction unmatched. The CDR3 is 13 residues long. Germline V gene lookup returns CDR1 SGHDT and CDR2 YYEEEE. The CDR3 sequence: CASSFWDSSGYTF. For the CDR3, the DNA is TGTGCCAGCAGCTTCTGGGACAGCAGTGGCTACACCTTC.

This rearrangement joins TRBV4-1 to TRBJ2-7; the D call may be TRBD1 or TRBD2 (5 bases each). The CDR3 sequence is 14 residues long. Trimming removed 3 bases from V and 2 bases from J, with 11 bases in between. Germline V gene lookup returns CDR1 MGHRA and CDR2 YSYEKL. CDR3: CASSHTGTPYEQYF. The CDR3 DNA sequence: TGCGCCAGCAGCCACACCGGGACGCCCTACGAGCAGTACTTC.

This rearrangement joins TRBV5-4 to TRBJ1-2; D is perhaps TRBD1 (6 bases). This CDR3 contains 12 residues. In germline, CDR1 is SGHNT, CDR2 YYREEE (reference sequence). V shed 4 bases and J shed 6 bases, with 10 bases lying between them. The CDR3 DNA sequence: TGTGCCAGCAGCAGACCAGGGGATGGCTACACCTTC. Its protein is CASSRPGDGYTF.

This clone was recorded once. The chain employs TRBV19 and TRBJ1-5; unclear D gene. Trimming pared 5 bases from V and 0 bases from J, leaving 11 bases between. The germline gives CDR1 LNHDA, CDR2 SQIVND (reference sequence). This CDR3 has 15 amino acids. This CDR3 is CASSLAPYSNQPQHF. CDR3 sequence (DNA): TGTGCCAGTAGTTTAGCGCCGTATAGCAATCAGCCCCAGCATTTT.

This clone was seen a single time. This chain links TRBV5-6 with TRBJ2-3, with D maybe TRBD2 (5 bases). Germline-derived CDR1 and CDR2 are SGHDT and YYEEEE. Trimming pared 6 bases from V and 1 base from J, leaving 12 bases between. The CDR3 sequence is 14 residues long. CDR3 residues: CASKEEDRTDTQYF. CDR3 in DNA: TGTGCCAGCAAGGAGGAGGACCGCACAGATACGCAGTATTTT. Using reference TRBV5-6 and TRBJ2-3 for the parts outside the CDR3, the full variable domain is DAGVTQSPTHLIKTRGQQVTLRCSPKSGHDTVSWYQQALGQGPQFIFQYYEEEERQRGNFPDRFSGHQFPNYSSELNVNALLLGDSALYLCASKEEDRTDTQYFGPGTRLTVL.

The J gene is TRBJ1-2, the V gene TRBV5-6; D perhaps matches TRBD1 (5 bases). The CDR3 is 11 amino acids. Germline CDR1 and CDR2: SGHDT and YYEEEE. V lost 0 bases to trimming and J lost 13 bases, with 10 bases between them. The CDR3 DNA is TGTGCCAGCAGCTTGGGGGCAGGGTTCACCTTC. Encoded protein: CASSLGAGFTF. The variable domain in full, with the rest retrieved from reference TRBV5-6 and TRBJ1-2, is DAGVTQSPTHLIKTRGQQVTLRCSPKSGHDTVSWYQQALGQGPQFIFQYYEEEERQRGNFPDRFSGHQFPNYSSELNVNALLLGDSALYLCASSLGAGFTFGSGTRLTVV.

This clone showed up just once. The sample carries other DNA sequences with the same CDR3. The chain uses TRBV19 and TRBJ1-1; no definite D call. Trimming removed 0 bases at V and 7 bases at J, with 9 bases between. The germline CDR1 and CDR2 sequences are LNHDA and SQIVND (reference sequence). The CDR3 is 13 residues long. DNA for the CDR3: TGTGCCAGTAGTATAGATCTAGAAGGTGAAGCTTTCTTT. Its translation is CASSIDLEGEAFF. Supplemented by reference TRBV19 and TRBJ1-1, the full variable domain reads DGGITQSPKYLFRKEGQNVTLSCEQNLNHDAMYWYRQDPGQGLRLIYYSQIVNDFQKGDIAEGYSVSREKKESFPLTVTSAQKNPTAFYLCASSIDLEGEAFFGQGTRLTVV.

This chain links TRBV5-6 with TRBJ2-1; TRBD1 aligns across 8 bases. In germline, CDR1 is SGHDT, CDR2 YYEEEE. J gave up 4 bases and V 0 bases, and 3 bases lay outside the gene matches. CDR3 size: 15 residues. The CDR3 region has the DNA TGTGCCAGCAGCTTGGAGCAGGGGGCTTACAATGAGCAGTTCTTC. Encoded protein: CASSLEQGAYNEQFF.

The V and J genes are TRBV11-2 and TRBJ2-1, with TRBD1 as a possible D gene (6 bases). V was shortened by 2 bases and J by 4 bases, with 12 bases between the two germline ends. This CDR3 contains 15 residues. Per the germline V gene, CDR1 is SGHAT and CDR2 is FQNNGV. The CDR3 spells CASSLREGGYNEQFF. The CDR3 nucleotides read TGTGCCAGCAGCTTACGTGAAGGGGGTTACAATGAGCAGTTCTTC. Using reference TRBV11-2 and TRBJ2-1 for the parts outside the CDR3, the full variable domain is EAGVAQSPRYKIIEKRQSVAFWCNPISGHATLYWYQQILGQGPKLLIQFQNNGVVDDSQLPKDRFSAERLKGVDSTLKIQPAKLEDSAVYLCASSLREGGYNEQFFGPGTRLTVL.

This chain uses TRBV6-4 with TRBJ1-5, with D perhaps TRBD1 (5 bases). CDR3 length equals 16 residues. Germline CDR1 and CDR2: MRHNA and SNTAGT. Trimming took off 6 bases at V and 5 bases at J, with 20 bases between the two ends. This CDR3 is CASRGDRWEGDQPQHF. The CDR3 nucleotides are TGTGCCAGCAGAGGTGACAGATGGGAAGGGGATCAGCCCCAGCATTTT.

Turning to this clone: Distinct nucleotide sequences in the sample also encode this CDR3. The chain joins TRBV10-3 to TRBJ1-2; 7 nucleotides match TRBD1. The CDR3 spans 13 residues. V dropped 6 bases and J dropped 14; count of bases not matched to a gene: 15. Germline values: CDR1 ENHRY, CDR2 SYGVKD. The CDR3 region has the DNA TGTGCCATCAGGACCCCCGGGGACAGAGAGAGTACCTTC. Amino acid sequence: CAIRTPGDRESTF.

The chain has TRBV5-4 and TRBJ2-1; D gene uncertain. CDR3 length: 13 amino acids. CDR1 and CDR2 from the germline V gene are SGHNT and YYREEE (reference sequence). Trimming took off 1 base at V and 4 bases at J, with 6 bases between the two ends. The CDR3 sequence is CASSLFGYNEQFF. The CDR3, as DNA: TGTGCCAGCAGCTTGTTTGGTTACAATGAGCAGTTCTTC.

The chain carries TRBV6-5 and TRBJ2-7; D may be TRBD1 (6 bases). Germline V gives CDR1 MNHEY, CDR2 SVGAGI. This CDR3 has 16 amino acids. The ends were cut back, 0 bases at V and 2 bases at J, with 14 bases in the middle. The CDR3 bases are TGTGCCAGCAGTTACTCACAGGGTCCCCTAACCTACGAGCAGTACTTC. Its translation is CASSYSQGPLTYEQYF.

The V call is TRBV30, the J call TRBJ2-1; D unclear. In germline, CDR1 is GTSNPN, CDR2 SVGIG (reference sequence). The CDR3 sequence is 14 residues long. V lost 1 base and J lost 7, with 14 bases in between. The CDR3 sequence: CAWSGIWGRNEQFF. The CDR3 nucleotides are TGTGCCTGGAGTGGGATTTGGGGTAGGAATGAGCAGTTCTTC.

Only one count was recorded for this clone. V usage is TRBV6-1 and J usage is TRBJ1-2; no firm D call. The V gene's germline CDR1 is MNHNS and CDR2 SASEGT. The CDR3 runs to 13 residues. V was pared by 6 bases and J by 7 bases, with 15 bases between. The CDR3 DNA reads TGTGCCAGCAGCGATTGGGGAGTGAGTGGCTACACCTTC. Amino acids: CASSDWGVSGYTF.

Written as DNA, the CDR3 is TGCGCCAGCAGCCAAGCGGGAGAGGGATCCTACGAGCAGTACTTC. It translates to CASSQAGEGSYEQYF. This rearrangement joins TRBV4-1 to TRBJ2-5; tentatively, D is TRBD2 (6 bases). TRBJ2-7 explains the end of the DNA better; the J call may be wrong. CDR1 is MGHRA, CDR2 YSYEKL, per germline. CDR3 size: 15 residues.

Worth noting for this clone: This same CDR3 is encoded by further DNA sequences in the sample. V gene TRBV6-5 combines with J gene TRBJ2-7; D gene ambiguous. Germline CDR1 and CDR2: MNHEY and SVGAGI. With 2 bases removed from V and 4 bases from J, the gap between germline ends came to 9 bases. The CDR3 spans 13 residues. The DNA for the CDR3 is TGTGCCAGCAGTTACAGAGACGGTTACGAGCAGTACTTC. Amino acids: CASSYRDGYEQYF.

V and J are TRBV27 and TRBJ2-5, with 12 positions matching TRBD2. The CDR3 is 16 residues long. The V and J ends lost 1 base and 4 bases, in that order; junction bases with no gene match: 4. Germline CDR1 MNHEY, CDR2 SMNVEV (reference sequence). CDR3 nucleotide sequence: TGTGCCAGCAGTTTATTGACTAGCGGGGGTACAGAGACCCAGTACTTC. Translating it yields CASSLLTSGGTETQYF.

The genes are TRBV18 and TRBJ2-7; TRBD1 matches at 7 bases. Germline V CDR1 and CDR2: KGHSH, LQKENI. This CDR3 is 14 amino acids long. V shed 1 base and J 6 bases; nucleotides not matched to a gene: 6. CDR3 residues: CASSPLPGGSEQYF. The CDR3 DNA follows: TGTGCCAGCTCACCACTTCCAGGGGGAAGCGAGCAGTACTTC. Complete variable domain (other parts from reference TRBV18 and TRBJ2-7): NAGVMQNPRHLVRRRGQEARLRCSPMKGHSHVYWYRQLPEEGLKFMVYLQKENIIDESGMPKERFSAEFPKEGPSILRIQQVVRGDSAAYFCASSPLPGGSEQYFGPGTRLTVT.

The CDR3 DNA is TGCGCCAGCAGCATCGGAGTCGGAGGGGCTAACGAGCAGTACTTC. Its translation is CASSIGVGGANEQYF. The V and J genes are TRBV5-1 and TRBJ2-7; D perhaps matches TRBD2 (6 bases). The CDR3 consists of 15 residues. Germline V gene lookup returns CDR1 SGHRS and CDR2 YFSETQ. The V end lost 4 bases, the J end lost 5 bases, and 19 bases lay between the germline ends.

The V gene is TRBV4-2, the J gene TRBJ1-4, with no clear D. CDR1 LGHNA and CDR2 YNFKEQ come from the germline V gene. The CDR3 is 16 amino acids. The V gene lost 1 base and the J gene lost 3 bases, with 12 bases spanning the gap. The CDR3 sequence: CASSQVWETPNEKLFF. The CDR3 bases are TGTGCCAGCAGCCAAGTGTGGGAGACACCTAATGAAAAACTGTTTTTT.

J is TRBJ2-1 and V is TRBV10-1; D gene ambiguous. Germline loops: CDR1 WNHNN, CDR2 SYGVQD (reference sequence). CDR3 length equals 11 residues. The V and J ends lost 0 bases and 10 bases respectively, with 4 bases between them. CDR3 region: CASSESGEQFF. The CDR3 coding sequence is TGCGCCAGCAGTGAGTCTGGGGAGCAGTTCTTC.

The gene calls are TRBV6-8 and TRBJ1-4; D uncertain. CDR1 is MNHGY, CDR2 SAAAGT, per germline. The CDR3 sequence is 15 residues long. V was cut by 6 bases and J by 3 bases, with 14 bases left in between. The CDR3 is CASRPRARPNEKLFF. CDR3 sequence (DNA): TGTGCCAGCAGGCCCCGGGCCCGCCCTAATGAAAAACTGTTTTTT.

This chain uses TRBV29-1 with TRBJ1-1; D is undetermined. The CDR3 totals 14 residues. The V end was cut by 4 bases, the J end by 5 bases, with 17 bases between. Germline V gene sequence: CDR1 SQVTM, CDR2 ANQGSEA. CDR3 region: CSVGGLEVVTEAFF. Written as DNA, the CDR3 is TGCAGCGTTGGTGGTCTAGAGGTCGTGACTGAAGCTTTCTTT.

V usage is TRBV14 and J usage is TRBJ2-1, with 9 bases lining up with TRBD1. Unmatched junction bases numbered 6, after V lost 2 bases and J lost 4 bases. The CDR3 is 16 amino acids. Germline lookup yields CDR1 SGHDN and CDR2 FVKESK. CDR3 in DNA: TGTGCCAGCAGCCAATACAGGGGGCCCCCATACAATGAGCAGTTCTTC. This encodes CASSQYRGPPYNEQFF.